This TCR beta chain was documented in a study of T cell responses to AZD1222 COVID-19 vaccine. Study in general: Recipients boosted at about 4 weeks or about 12 weeks are pooled.

In regard to this clone: Its specificity is not known.

The V end lost 0 bases, the J end lost 3 bases, and 2 bases lay between the germline ends. CDR1 GTSNPN and CDR2 SVGIG come from the germline V gene (reference sequence). The CDR3 totals 12 residues. Study-level points and caveats: Spike-specific TCR breadth and depth went up after people got two AZD1222 doses. Mostly white British, mostly female donors; authors suggested clonal diversity may be underestimated.

Generated by immunoSEQ multiplex PCR, the TCRdb table keeps only in-frame clones and is missing some. The data show 90,000 to 120,000 clones, with around 84% seen just once and under 4% held by the top ten. The receptor's source is an adult in good health. The V gene is TRBV30, the J gene TRBJ1-4; no clear D. Material: peripheral blood, obtained on day 0 of AZD1222 vaccination. For the CDR3, the DNA is TGTGCCTGGAGTGTACCTAATGAAAAACTGTTTTTT. Its protein product is CAWSVPNEKLFF.